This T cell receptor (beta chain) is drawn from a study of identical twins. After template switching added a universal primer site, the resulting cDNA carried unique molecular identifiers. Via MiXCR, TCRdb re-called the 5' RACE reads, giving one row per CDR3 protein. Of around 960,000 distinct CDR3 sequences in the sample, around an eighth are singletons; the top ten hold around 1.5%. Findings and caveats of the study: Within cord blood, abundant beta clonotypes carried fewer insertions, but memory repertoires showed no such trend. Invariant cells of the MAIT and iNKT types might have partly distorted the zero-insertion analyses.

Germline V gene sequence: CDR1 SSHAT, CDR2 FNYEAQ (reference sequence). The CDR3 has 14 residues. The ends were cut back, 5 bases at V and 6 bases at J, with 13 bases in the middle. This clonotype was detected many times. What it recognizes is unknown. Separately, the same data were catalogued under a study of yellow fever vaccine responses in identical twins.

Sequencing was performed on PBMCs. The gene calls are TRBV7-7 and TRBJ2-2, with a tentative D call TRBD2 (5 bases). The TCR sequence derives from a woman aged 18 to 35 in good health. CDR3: CASSQTGVAGELFF. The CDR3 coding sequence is TGTGCCAGCAGCCAAACCGGGGTAGCCGGGGAGCTGTTTTTT. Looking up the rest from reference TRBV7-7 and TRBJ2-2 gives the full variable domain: GAGVSQSPRYKVTKRGQDVTLRCDPISSHATLYWYQQALGQGPEFLTYFNYEAQPDKSGLPSDRFSAERPEGSISTLTIQRTEQRDSAMYRCASSQTGVAGELFFGEGSRLTVL.